These T cell receptor beta chains were read from a single sample in a study of T-cell reconstitution after alpha-beta-depleted transplantation in children. TCRdb reanalysed the PCR reads using MiXCR and keeps one entry per CDR3 protein. There are hundreds of thousands of distinct CDR3 sequences in the sample; roughly 25% occur only once, and 4% to 5.5% lies in the top ten. The input for sequencing was PBMCs, mostly from graft donor cells, taken 360 days after TCRalphabeta/CD19-depleted stem cell transplant. The receptors derive from a female patient between 2 and 15 years old who had a stem cell transplant for congenital amegakaryocytic thrombocytopenia, so the T cells may come from the graft donor. Both conserved end residues are part of each CDR3. Fields, in order: CDR3 DNA, CDR3 protein, V gene, J gene, D gene, clone size. D genes are given only for firm matches. The listing skips clone size in some rows; elsewhere it reads once, few, many or a size class.

CDR3nt: TGTGCCACCAGTGACTCGGATGCTAACTATGGCTACACCTTC
CDR3aa: CATSDSDANYGYTF
v_gene: TRBV24-1
j_gene: TRBJ1-2
d_gene: .
abundance: .

CDR3nt: TGTGCCAGCTCAGCTATTCCGGGACAGGCGAACACTGAAGCTTTCTTT
CDR3aa: CASSAIPGQANTEAFF
v_gene: TRBV18
j_gene: TRBJ1-1
d_gene: TRBD1
abundance: .

CDR3nt: TGTGCCAGCAGCGTCACCTTGGTATTCACTGAAGCTTTCTTT
CDR3aa: CASSVTLVFTEAFF
v_gene: TRBV12-3/TRBV12-4
j_gene: TRBJ1-1
d_gene: .
abundance: .

CDR3nt: TGTGCCAGCAGTGAAAAGCGGACAGGGCTTATAGGGAACACTGAAGCTTTCTTT
CDR3aa: CASSEKRTGLIGNTEAFF
v_gene: TRBV6-1
j_gene: TRBJ1-1
d_gene: TRBD1
abundance: few

CDR3nt: TGTGCCAGCAGTACGAGCCTCGGACAGGGTGGGCAAGAGACCCAGTACTTC
CDR3aa: CASSTSLGQGGQETQYF
v_gene: TRBV2
j_gene: TRBJ2-5
d_gene: TRBD1
abundance: .

CDR3nt: TGTGCCAGCAGTTTGGAGGAGGCGCAGCCCCAGCATTTT
CDR3aa: CASSLEEAQPQHF
v_gene: TRBV12-3/TRBV12-4
j_gene: TRBJ1-5
d_gene: .
abundance: .

CDR3nt: TGTGCCAGCAGTTCCCCGAGACTAGCCTGGGAGGGAGATACGCAGTATTTT
CDR3aa: CASSSPRLAWEGDTQYF
v_gene: TRBV6-2/TRBV6-3
j_gene: TRBJ2-3
d_gene: TRBD2
abundance: .

CDR3nt: TGTGCCAGCAGCACAGGACAGGGGGCAACCTCCTACAATGAGCAGTTCTTC
CDR3aa: CASSTGQGATSYNEQFF
v_gene: TRBV9
j_gene: TRBJ2-1
d_gene: TRBD1
abundance: .

CDR3nt: TGTGCCAGCAGTTTACGTTACAACTACGAGCAGTACTTC
CDR3aa: CASSLRYNYEQYF
v_gene: TRBV12-3/TRBV12-4
j_gene: TRBJ2-7
d_gene: .
abundance: few

CDR3nt: TGCGCCAGCAGCTTGGGGCGACAGCAGCAGTACTTC
CDR3aa: CASSLGRQQQYF
v_gene: TRBV5-1
j_gene: TRBJ2-7
d_gene: .
abundance: .